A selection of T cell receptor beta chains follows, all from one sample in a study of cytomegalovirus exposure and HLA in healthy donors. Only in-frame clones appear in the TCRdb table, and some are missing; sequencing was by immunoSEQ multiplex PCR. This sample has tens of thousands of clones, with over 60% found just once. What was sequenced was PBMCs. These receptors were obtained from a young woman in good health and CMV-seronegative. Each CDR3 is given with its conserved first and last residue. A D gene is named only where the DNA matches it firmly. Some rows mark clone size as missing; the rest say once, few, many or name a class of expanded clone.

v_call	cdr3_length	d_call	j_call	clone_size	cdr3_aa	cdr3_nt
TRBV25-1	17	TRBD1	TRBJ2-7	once	CASSPPGRQGPSYEQYF	TGTGCCAGCAGTCCCCCCGGCCGACAGGGGCCCTCCTACGAGCAGTACTTC
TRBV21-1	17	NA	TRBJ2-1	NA	CASSYEGAGPTYNEQFF	TGTGCCAGCAGCTACGAAGGGGCGGGACCCACCTACAATGAGCAGTTCTTC
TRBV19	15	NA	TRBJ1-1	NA	CASSSNVLSNTEAFF	TGTGCCAGTAGTTCCAACGTACTTTCGAACACTGAAGCTTTCTTT
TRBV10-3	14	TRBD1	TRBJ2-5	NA	CAISPTGLQETQYF	TGTGCCATCAGTCCGACAGGGCTCCAAGAGACCCAGTACTTC
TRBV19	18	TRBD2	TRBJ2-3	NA	CASSPRSSLAGGPDTQYF	TGTGCCAGTAGTCCCCGATCCTCTCTAGCGGGAGGGCCAGATACGCAGTATTTT
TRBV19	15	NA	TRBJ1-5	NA	CASSIDRGSSQPQHF	TGTGCCAGTAGTATAGATAGGGGTTCGAGTCAGCCCCAGCATTTT
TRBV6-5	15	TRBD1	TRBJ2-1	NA	CASSYSTRGHGEQFF	TGTGCCAGCAGTTACTCGACCAGGGGGCATGGTGAGCAGTTCTTC
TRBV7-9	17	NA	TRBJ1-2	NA	CASSPREGSKPSYGYTF	TGTGCCAGCAGCCCAAGAGAGGGTTCAAAACCTTCCTATGGCTACACCTTC
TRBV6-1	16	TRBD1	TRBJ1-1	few	CASSDRQGLLKGEAFF	TGTGCCAGCAGTGACCGACAGGGCCTGCTAAAGGGTGAAGCTTTCTTT
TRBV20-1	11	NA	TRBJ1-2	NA	CSATRGYGYTF	TGCAGTGCGACCAGGGGCTATGGCTACACCTTC
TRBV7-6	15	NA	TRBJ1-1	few	CASSFLRQDPRGAFF	TGTGCCAGCAGCTTCTTAAGGCAGGATCCCCGGGGGGCTTTCTTT
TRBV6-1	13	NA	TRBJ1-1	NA	CASLRGADTEAFF	TGTGCCAGCCTCAGGGGTGCTGACACTGAAGCTTTCTTT
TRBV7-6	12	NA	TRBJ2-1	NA	CASSLTEDEQFF	TGTGCCAGCAGCTTAACTGAGGATGAGCAGTTCTTC
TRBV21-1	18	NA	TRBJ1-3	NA	CASLGQKGLRPSGNTIYF	TGTGCCAGCCTGGGGCAGAAGGGGCTGCGCCCTTCTGGAAACACCATATATTTT
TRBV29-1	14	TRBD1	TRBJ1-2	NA	CSVLKPGQAYGYTF	TGCAGCGTACTAAAACCGGGACAGGCATATGGCTACACCTTC
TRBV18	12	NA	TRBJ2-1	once	CASSLQGNEQFF	TGTGCCAGCTCACTCCAGGGGAATGAGCAGTTCTTC
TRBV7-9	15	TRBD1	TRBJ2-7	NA	CSSSLVGTGGTEQYF	TGTTCCAGCAGCTTAGTCGGGACAGGGGGAACCGAGCAGTACTTC
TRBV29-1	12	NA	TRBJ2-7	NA	CSVDGGGYEQYF	TGCAGCGTTGACGGGGGTGGCTACGAGCAGTACTTC
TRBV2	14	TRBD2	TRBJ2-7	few	CASSALRESGEQYF	TGTGCCAGCAGTGCGTTGCGGGAGTCGGGCGAGCAGTACTTC
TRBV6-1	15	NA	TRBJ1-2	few	CASSEPGTANYGYTF	TGTGCCAGCAGTGAGCCAGGAACAGCTAACTATGGCTACACCTTC
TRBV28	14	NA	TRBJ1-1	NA	CASSLRGSYFEAFF	TGTGCCAGCAGTTTGAGAGGGTCGTATTTTGAAGCTTTCTTT
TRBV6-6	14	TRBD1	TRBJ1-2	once	CASSYAGGNYGYTF	TGTGCCAGCAGTTACGCAGGGGGTAACTATGGCTACACCTTC
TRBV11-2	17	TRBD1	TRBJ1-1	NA	CASSSLGTDTLNTEAFF	TGTGCCAGCAGCTCACTCGGGACAGACACCTTGAACACTGAAGCTTTCTTT
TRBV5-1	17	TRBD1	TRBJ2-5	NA	CASSLEGDRILTETQYF	TGCGCCAGCAGCTTGGAGGGGGACAGGATTTTGACGGAGACCCAGTACTTC
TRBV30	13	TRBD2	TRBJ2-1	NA	CAWSWGGNNEQFF	TGTGCCTGGAGTTGGGGAGGGAACAATGAGCAGTTCTTC
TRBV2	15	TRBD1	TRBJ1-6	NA	CASSLTGGRDSPLHF	TGTGCCAGCAGCCTGACAGGGGGCAGGGATTCACCCCTCCACTTT
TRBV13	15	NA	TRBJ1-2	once	CASSSSLRTGYGYTF	TGTGCCAGCAGCTCCTCGCTTCGGACGGGATATGGCTACACCTTC
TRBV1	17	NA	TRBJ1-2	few	CTSSQGGGDRVNYGYTF	TGCACCAGCAGCCAAGGGGGGGGCGATAGGGTGAACTATGGCTACACCTTC
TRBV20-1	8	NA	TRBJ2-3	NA	CSLSTQYF	TGCAGTCTCTCTACGCAGTATTTT
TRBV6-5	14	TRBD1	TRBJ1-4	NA	CASSQGAWGEKLFF	TGTGCCAGCAGCCAGGGGGCTTGGGGTGAAAAACTGTTTTTT
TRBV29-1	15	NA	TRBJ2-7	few	CSVVFEGETAYEQYF	TGCAGCGTTGTTTTCGAGGGAGAAACGGCCTACGAGCAGTACTTC
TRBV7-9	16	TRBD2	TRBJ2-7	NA	CASCPAGASGINEQYF	TGTGCCAGCTGCCCCGCGGGGGCTAGCGGGATCAACGAGCAGTACTTC
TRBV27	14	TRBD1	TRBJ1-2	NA	CASSLAGGIYGYTF	TGTGCCAGCAGTTTGGCAGGGGGCATCTATGGCTACACCTTC
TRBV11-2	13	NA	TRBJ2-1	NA	CASSFSPGDQQFF	TGTGCCAGCAGCTTTAGCCCGGGAGACCAGCAGTTCTTC
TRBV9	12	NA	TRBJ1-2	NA	CASSVGAVGYTF	TGTGCCAGCAGCGTAGGGGCAGTAGGCTACACCTTC
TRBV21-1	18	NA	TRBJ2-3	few	CASSIARSAGHDADTQYF	TGTGCCAGCAGCATAGCCCGATCAGCGGGTCACGACGCAGATACGCAGTATTTT
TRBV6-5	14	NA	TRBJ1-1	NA	CASSSNTVNTEAFF	TGTGCCAGCAGTTCCAATACAGTGAACACTGAAGCTTTCTTT
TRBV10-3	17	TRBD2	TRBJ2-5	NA	CAISESSSGGEQETQYF	TGTGCCATCAGTGAGTCGTCAAGCGGGGGCGAGCAAGAGACCCAGTACTTC
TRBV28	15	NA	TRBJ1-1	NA	CASSLYPLGGTEAFF	TGTGCCAGCAGTTTATACCCCCTGGGGGGAACTGAAGCTTTCTTT
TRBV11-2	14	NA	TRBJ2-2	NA	CASSPRLNTGELFF	TGTGCCAGCAGCCCACGACTTAACACCGGGGAGCTGTTTTTT
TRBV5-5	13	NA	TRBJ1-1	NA	CASSFNGGTEAFF	TGTGCCAGCAGCTTCAACGGGGGCACTGAAGCTTTCTTT
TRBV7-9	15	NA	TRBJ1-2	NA	CASSLLGGPNYGYTF	TGTGCCAGCAGCTTATTGGGGGGACCTAACTATGGCTACACCTTC
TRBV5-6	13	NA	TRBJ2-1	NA	CASTRPTYNEQFF	TGTGCCAGCACCCGACCGACTTACAATGAGCAGTTCTTC
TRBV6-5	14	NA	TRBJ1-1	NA	CASSYSGGRTEAFF	TGTGCCAGCAGTTACTCAGGAGGGCGTACTGAAGCTTTCTTT
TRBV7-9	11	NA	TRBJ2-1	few	CASSSGNEQFF	TGTGCCAGCAGCTCAGGGAATGAGCAGTTCTTC
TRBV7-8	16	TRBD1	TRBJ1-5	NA	CASKRQGRSSNQPQHF	TGTGCCAGCAAACGACAGGGAAGGAGTAGCAATCAGCCCCAGCATTTT
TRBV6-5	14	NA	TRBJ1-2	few	CASSYKPHFYGYTF	TGTGCCAGCAGTTACAAACCTCACTTCTATGGCTACACCTTC
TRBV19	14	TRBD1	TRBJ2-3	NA	CASRETGYTDAQYF	TGTGCCTCACGAGAGACAGGGTACACAGATGCGCAGTATTTT
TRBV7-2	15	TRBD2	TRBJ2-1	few	CASSLTSGRMNEQFF	TGTGCCAGCAGCTTAACTAGCGGGAGGATGAATGAGCAGTTCTTC
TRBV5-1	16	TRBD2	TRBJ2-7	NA	CASSSLGREGSYEQYF	TGCGCCAGCAGCTCTTTGGGGCGGGAGGGCTCCTACGAGCAGTACTTC
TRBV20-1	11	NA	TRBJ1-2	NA	CSAAANYGYTF	TGCAGTGCGGCAGCTAACTATGGCTACACCTTC
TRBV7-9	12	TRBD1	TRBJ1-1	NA	CSSTLGTAEAFF	TGTTCCAGCACCCTTGGGACAGCTGAAGCTTTCTTT
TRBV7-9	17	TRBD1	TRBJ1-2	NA	CASSLGQGGRIRGGYTF	TGTGCCAGCAGCCTAGGACAGGGTGGAAGGATTAGAGGTGGCTACACCTTC
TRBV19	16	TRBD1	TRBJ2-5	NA	CASSIGTGSLQETQYF	TGTGCCAGTAGTATTGGGACAGGGAGCCTCCAAGAGACCCAGTACTTC
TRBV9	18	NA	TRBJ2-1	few	CASSVVGLGRGPLDEQFF	TGTGCCAGCAGCGTAGTAGGGTTGGGGCGGGGTCCCCTAGATGAGCAGTTCTTC
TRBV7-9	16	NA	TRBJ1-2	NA	CASSPGLLWANYGYTF	TGTGCCAGCAGCCCGGGACTTTTATGGGCCAACTATGGCTACACCTTC